This entry lists 14 T cell receptor beta chains sequenced from one sample in a study of T cell repertoires in ileal Crohn's disease. The data were produced by immunoSEQ multiplex PCR, yet TCRdb's version contains in-frame clones alone and is incomplete. This table holds over 9,500 clones, 76% found once. The sequenced sample consisted of ileal tissue. Every receptor here comes from an adult with Crohn's disease.

By share, this clone ranks as medium-sized. This chain uses TRBV7-2 with TRBJ1-6, with 7 bases identical to TRBD1. This CDR3 spans 19 amino acids. The germline CDR1 and CDR2 sequences are SGHTA and FQGNSA. J gave up 5 bases and V 4 bases, and 17 bases lay outside the gene matches. CDR3 in DNA: TGTGCCAGCAGCTCCCCGGGACAGATTCGGCGTAAGAATAATTCACCCCTCCACTTT. Translating gives CASSSPGQIRRKNNSPLHF.

The chain couples TRBV6-4 to TRBJ1-1; perhaps TRBD1 as D (6 bases). The germline V and J ends were trimmed by 3 bases and 7 bases, with 12 bases remaining between them. The CDR3 spans 13 residues. CDR1 MRHNA and CDR2 SNTAGT come from the germline V gene. For the CDR3, the DNA is TGTGCCAGCAGTGATCCGACAGGCGGTGAAGCTTTCTTT. It encodes CASSDPTGGEAFF.

V and J are TRBV10-1 and TRBJ2-2; 8 bases fit TRBD2. This CDR3 has 16 amino acids. CDR1 WNHNN and CDR2 SYGVQD come from the germline V gene (reference sequence). V gave up 2 bases and J gave up 3 bases; unmatched junction bases: 5. CDR3 in DNA: TGCGCCAGCAGTGAGAGCGGGGGCGCGGACACCGGGGAGCTGTTTTTT. This translates into CASSESGGADTGELFF.

V and J are TRBV18 and TRBJ1-5; 10 nucleotides align to TRBD1. J lost 3 bases, V lost 4 bases, and 12 bases had no gene match. This CDR3 comprises 18 residues. Germline assignment: CDR1 KGHSH and CDR2 LQKENI. The CDR3 sequence: CASSLTNRTGGLNQPQHF. CDR3 in DNA: TGTGCCAGCTCACTCACTAATAGGACAGGGGGACTCAATCAGCCCCAGCATTTT.

The rearrangement uses TRBV7-2 and TRBJ1-2; 9 bases agree with TRBD1. Germline loops: CDR1 SGHTA, CDR2 FQGNSA. V shed 5 bases, J shed 1 base, and the junction held 8 bases outside the gene matches. This CDR3 contains 16 residues. For the CDR3, the DNA is TGTGCCAGCAGCCCAAGGACAGGGGAAAGTAACTATGGCTACACCTTC. Translated: CASSPRTGESNYGYTF.

The chain joins TRBV28 to TRBJ1-5; 10 bases map to TRBD1. The junction had 8 bases not matched to a gene; V was cut back by 6 bases and J by 3 bases. Germline-derived CDR1 and CDR2 are MDHEN and SYDVKM. The CDR3 is 16 amino acids. The CDR3 coding sequence is TGTGCCAGCAGCGGCGGGGACAGGGGTTTCAATCAGCCCCAGCATTTT. Its protein product is CASSGGDRGFNQPQHF.

V gene TRBV11-2 combines with J gene TRBJ2-6; 7 positions agree with TRBD1. With V trimmed by 0 bases and J by 3 bases, 2 bases remained unmatched. The germline V gene has CDR1 SGHAT and CDR2 FQNNGV. The CDR3 covers 16 residues. The chain's CDR3 is CASSLDRGFGANVLTF. The CDR3 DNA follows: TGTGCCAGCAGCTTAGACAGGGGGTTTGGGGCCAACGTCCTGACTTTC.

The CDR3 DNA reads TGCGCCAGCAGCTTAGGGCCTTCGGGGAACAATCAGCCCCAGCATTTT. It translates to CASSLGPSGNNQPQHF. This chain joins TRBV5-1 and TRBJ1-5; D gene uncertain. Germline-derived CDR1 and CDR2 are SGHRS and YFSETQ. Trimming removed 2 bases at V and 3 bases at J, with 15 bases between. The CDR3 is 16 residues long.

The rearrangement uses TRBV5-1 and TRBJ2-1; 11 nucleotides line up with TRBD2. This CDR3 comprises 14 residues. CDR1 and CDR2 from the germline V gene are SGHRS and YFSETQ. The trim removed 8 bases at V and 4 bases at J, leaving 5 bases unmatched. CDR3 coding DNA: TGCGCCAGTAAGACTAGCGGGGCTTACAATGAGCAGTTCTTC. Translating it yields CASKTSGAYNEQFF.

This clone was counted only a few times. J is TRBJ1-2 and V is TRBV6-6; the match to TRBD1 covers 7 bases. The CDR3 has 14 residues. Germline V gene lookup returns CDR1 MNHNY and CDR2 SVGAGI (reference sequence). J was trimmed by 8 bases and V by 0 bases; bases with no gene match: 6. The CDR3 loop reads CASSYSPGGEGYTF. The DNA for the CDR3 is TGTGCCAGCAGTTACTCCCCAGGGGGAGAAGGCTACACCTTC.

The genes are TRBV7-9 and TRBJ1-4; 7 nucleotides agree with TRBD1. V was clipped by 5 bases and J by 1 base; unmatched bases: 4. CDR1 is SEHNR and CDR2 is FQNEAQ in the germline V gene (reference sequence). CDR3 length: 15 amino acids. CDR3 DNA sequence: TGTGCCAGCAGCACTAACAGGGGAACTAATGAAAAACTGTTTTTT. Translated: CASSTNRGTNEKLFF. Variable domain in full (rest from reference TRBV7-9 and TRBJ1-4): DTGVSQNPRHKITKRGQNVTFRCDPISEHNRLYWYRQTLGQGPEFLTYFQNEAQLEKSRLLSDRFSAERPKGSFSTLEIQRTEQGDSAMYLCASSTNRGTNEKLFFGSGTQLSVL.

The chain has TRBV5-6 and TRBJ2-2; TRBD2 might be the D (5 bases). Germline loops: CDR1 SGHDT, CDR2 YYEEEE. The CDR3 is 16 residues long. The ends were cut back, 4 bases at V and 2 bases at J, with 15 bases in the middle. CDR3 bases: TGTGCCAGCAGCCCGTTCACGGGGAGCAACACCGGGGAGCTGTTTTTT. Its translation: CASSPFTGSNTGELFF. Based on the CDR3 plus reference TRBV5-6 and TRBJ2-2, the full variable domain is DAGVTQSPTHLIKTRGQQVTLRCSPKSGHDTVSWYQQALGQGPQFIFQYYEEEERQRGNFPDRFSGHQFPNYSSELNVNALLLGDSALYLCASSPFTGSNTGELFFGEGSRLTVL.

The J gene is TRBJ2-2, the V gene TRBV2; 11 bases map to TRBD2. Germline loops: CDR1 SNHLY, CDR2 FYNNEI. With 7 bases clipped from V and 4 bases from J, the junction kept 5 bases outside the gene matches. This CDR3 is 15 amino acids long. Written as DNA, the CDR3 is TGTGCCAGCACTACGACTAGCGGGGCCACCGGGGAGCTGTTTTTT. The encoded protein is CASTTTSGATGELFF.

The chain joins TRBV28 to TRBJ2-7; D is unclear. CDR3 length: 13 amino acids. V shed 2 bases and J shed 6 bases, with 11 bases lying between them. CDR1 and CDR2 (germline): MDHEN, SYDVKM. The CDR3: CASSLMRVREQYF. CDR3 coding DNA: TGTGCCAGCAGTTTAATGCGAGTTCGCGAGCAGTACTTC.